The source of this T cell receptor (beta chain) is a study of vaccination and CD4 T cells after COVID-19. Whole-study results and caveats: Early post-infection timepoints were missing, and relatively few convalescent patients were studied.

In its sample, this clonotype was seen a few times. The antigen remains undetermined. The treatment is: roughly 11-day PBMC culture with coronavirus spike peptide pools or control peptides (ViraFEST assay). Gathered ahead of the COVID-19 pandemic (2011-2018) were the CD4+ T cells of the unexposed donor. An Oncomine TCR Beta short-read assay was used to sequence the DNA from cultured CD4+ T cells. From cultured CD4+ T cells, genomic DNA was extracted. TCRdb called the PCR reads again in MiXCR, with one record for every CDR3 protein. The data hold around 10,000 distinct CDR3 sequences, with 40% observed a single time. CDR1 and CDR2 (germline): SQVTM, ANQGSEA. This CDR3 comprises 12 residues. V was shortened by 1 base and J by 3 bases, with 6 bases between the two germline ends.

This receptor was identified in a human donor in good health. The specimen was CD4+ T cells from blood, cultured in vitro. V and J are TRBV29-1 and TRBJ2-5; D uncertain. CDR3 loop: CSVEGLEETQYF. CDR3 nucleotide sequence: TGCAGCGTTGAAGGGCTCGAAGAGACCCAGTACTTC.